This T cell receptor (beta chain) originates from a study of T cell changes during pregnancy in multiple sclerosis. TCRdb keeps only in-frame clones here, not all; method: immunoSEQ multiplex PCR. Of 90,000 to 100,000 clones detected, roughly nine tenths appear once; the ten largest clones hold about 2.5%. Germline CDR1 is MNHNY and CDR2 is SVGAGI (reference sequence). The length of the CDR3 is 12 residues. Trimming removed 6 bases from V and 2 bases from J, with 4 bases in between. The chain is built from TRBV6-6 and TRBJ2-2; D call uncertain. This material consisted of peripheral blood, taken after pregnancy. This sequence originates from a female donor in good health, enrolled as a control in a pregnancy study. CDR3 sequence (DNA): TGTGCCAGCAGCCTTAACACCGGGGAGCTGTTTTTT. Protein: CASSLNTGELFF.